The clone carrying this T cell receptor beta chain came up many times. Researchers used genomic DNA as the template to profile TCR beta VDJ and CDR3. TCRdb fed the reads into MiXCR, producing one record per CDR3 protein. The sample includes about 220,000 distinct CDR3 sequences, roughly 35% seen only once; the top ten take around 1.1%. The CDR3 is 11 residues long. The germline CDR1 and CDR2 sequences are DFQATT and SNEGSKA (reference sequence). The ends were cut back, 6 bases at V and 6 bases at J, with 11 bases in the middle. The sample is drawn from a study of CD8+CD57+ T cells in acquired aplastic anemia. Study as a whole: The study obtained 11 million or so reads on average for CD4+ cells from healthy donors.

The sequencing input was sorted CD4+, CD8+, or CD8+CD57+ T cells (not recorded which) from PBMCs. The receptor comes from a human donor in good health, serving as a control. The chain links TRBV20-1 to TRBJ1-2, with D hard to call. DNA for the CDR3: TGCAGTGCGGCAAGGACGGATGGCTACACCTTC. Translation: CSAARTDGYTF.